These 15 T cell receptor beta chains originate from one sample sequenced in a study of response to subunit inactivated influenza vaccine. TCRdb used MiXCR to reprocess the RT-PCR reads, holding one entry per CDR3 protein. The repertoire includes hundreds of thousands of distinct CDR3 sequences, approximately 10% of them detected once, and less than 15% sits in the top ten. Material: PBMCs from blood, obtained about 6 weeks after vaccination. Every receptor here comes from a man aged 50 to 60 who received an inactivated influenza vaccine.

This clonotype turned up a few times. The V and J genes are TRBV7-9 and TRBJ1-1, with D maybe TRBD1 (5 bases). With 5 bases removed from V and 10 bases from J, the gap between germline ends came to 11 bases. The CDR3 contains 11 residues. Per germline, CDR1 SEHNR and CDR2 FQNEAQ (reference sequence). The CDR3 DNA reads TGTGCCAGCAGCGGGACGGGTCTAGCTTTCTTT. Protein: CASSGTGLAFF.

This clonotype was recorded a few times. This chain links TRBV5-6 with TRBJ2-1, with a weak D call TRBD2 (6 bases). Germline loops: CDR1 SGHDT, CDR2 YYEEEE. The CDR3 runs 17 residues. Trimming took 3 bases from V and 5 from J, leaving 21 bases between them. In DNA, the CDR3 is TGTGCCAGCAGCTCGTCCTTTCATCCCGGGAGTAACAATGAGCAGTTCTTC. Residues: CASSSSFHPGSNNEQFF.

The CDR3 coding sequence is TGTGCCAGCAGCAGAGGGACAAATTACACCGGGGAGCTGTTTTTT. As protein: CASSRGTNYTGELFF. J is TRBJ2-2 and V is TRBV21-1; no check of the table's D call, TRBD1, against the DNA was made. TRBV21-1 counts as a pseudogene. The CDR3 is made up of 15 amino acids.

This clonotype appeared a few times. The chain joins TRBV3-1 to TRBJ1-1, with D possibly being TRBD1 (6 bases). V was pared by 0 bases and J by 5 bases, with 16 bases between. CDR3 length: 16 residues. Germline lookup yields CDR1 LGHDT and CDR2 YNNKEL (reference sequence). CDR3 sequence (DNA): TGTGCCAGCAGCCAAGATGGGGGGGCTCTAAGAACTGAAGCTTTCTTT. It encodes CASSQDGGALRTEAFF.

This clonotype was observed a few times. This chain connects TRBV9 to TRBJ2-7; 9 bases match TRBD1. CDR1 and CDR2 from the germline V gene are SGDLS and YYNGEE. This CDR3 has 15 amino acids. Unmatched junction bases numbered 9, after V lost 3 bases and J lost 5 bases. The CDR3 sequence is CASSGDRAPRNEQYF. DNA for the CDR3: TGTGCCAGCAGCGGGGACAGGGCCCCTCGGAACGAGCAGTACTTC.

This clonotype has ten or more counts. The chain has TRBV6-5 and TRBJ1-5; 7 nucleotides match TRBD1. V dropped 2 bases and J dropped 3; count of bases not matched to a gene: 1. The CDR3 runs 14 residues. Germline loops: CDR1 MNHEY, CDR2 SVGAGI. This CDR3 reads CASSYRGPNQPQHF. The CDR3 DNA is TGTGCCAGCAGTTACAGGGGGCCCAATCAGCCCCAGCATTTT.

The chain carries TRBV9 and TRBJ2-1; no clear D. CDR3 length: 17 amino acids. Germline CDR1 SGDLS, CDR2 YYNGEE. V was clipped by 4 bases and J by 3 bases, with 20 bases between them. In nucleotides, the CDR3 is TGTGCCAGCAGCATCCAAATATCGTCTGGAAACTACAATGAGCAGTTCTTC. Translation: CASSIQISSGNYNEQFF.

J is TRBJ2-3 and V is TRBV20-1; 7 bases fit TRBD2. The CDR3 is made up of 13 amino acids. Losses at the gene ends were 0 bases for V and 7 bases for J; bases not matched to a gene: 4. CDR1 DFQATT and CDR2 SNEGSKA come from the germline V gene (reference sequence). CDR3 sequence: CSARDGRGYTQYF. CDR3 coding DNA: TGCAGTGCTAGAGATGGGCGGGGGTATACGCAGTATTTT.

This clonotype was recorded many times. The chain couples TRBV10-3 to TRBJ1-2; no clear D. V gave up 4 bases and J gave up 2 bases, with 8 bases separating them. Germline assignment: CDR1 ENHRY and CDR2 SYGVKD. The CDR3 length is 13 residues. CDR3 protein: CAISVLGNYGYTF. CDR3 sequence (DNA): TGTGCCATCAGTGTCTTGGGCAACTATGGCTACACCTTC.

This chain uses TRBV6-4 with TRBJ1-1; TRBD1 might be the D (5 bases). The CDR3 loop spans 13 amino acids. Trimming stripped 4 bases from V and 0 bases from J, with 6 bases between. The germline CDR1 and CDR2 sequences are MRHNA and SNTAGT. In nucleotides, the CDR3 is TGTGCCAGCAGTGGGACAATGAACACTGAAGCTTTCTTT. Amino acids: CASSGTMNTEAFF.

This clonotype was detected only a few times. The gene calls are TRBV20-1 and TRBJ1-6, with TRBD1 matching 10 bases. The CDR3 consists of 15 residues. Per the germline V gene, CDR1 is DFQATT and CDR2 is SNEGSKA (reference sequence). Trimming at V came to 5 bases and at J to 8 bases, leaving 9 bases not matched to a gene. CDR3 DNA sequence: TGCAGTGCTCCGGGACAGGGGAAGATGTATTCACCCCTCCACTTT. It yields the protein CSAPGQGKMYSPLHF.

V usage is TRBV7-6 and J usage is TRBJ2-1; possibly TRBD2 for D (6 bases). The germline CDR1 and CDR2 sequences are SGHVS and FNYEAQ. The CDR3 sequence is 15 residues long. Trimming cost V 3 bases and J 5 bases, with 14 bases left between them. The CDR3 DNA is TGTGCCAGCAGCTTGGGGACTGGGCTTCACAATGAGCAGTTCTTC. This translates into CASSLGTGLHNEQFF.

The sample holds a few counts of this clonotype. A read error may account for a junction end that differs from germline. The chain joins TRBV29-1 to TRBJ2-1; no reliable D call. The CDR3 loop spans 16 amino acids. Germline-derived CDR1 and CDR2 are SQVTM and ANQGSEA. CDR3 DNA: TGCAGCGTCGAAGGGCCGGTCCCTACATCCTACAATGAGCAGTTCTTC. Translating gives CSVEGPVPTSYNEQFF.

In its sample, this clonotype was seen a few times. The chain uses TRBV4-2 and TRBJ2-7; TRBD2 matches 8 bases. This CDR3 is 16 amino acids long. The V segment lost 1 base and the J segment 3 bases; nucleotides outside the gene matches: 8. Germline values: CDR1 LGHNA, CDR2 YNFKEQ. The CDR3 bases are TGTGCCAGCAGCCAAGTTCTTGGCGGGGGGAACTACGAGCAGTACTTC. This translates into CASSQVLGGGNYEQYF.

In this sample, this clonotype turned up once. This rearrangement joins TRBV20-1 to TRBJ1-5; 7 positions agree with TRBD1. Germline V gene sequence: CDR1 DFQATT, CDR2 SNEGSKA (reference sequence). Trimming removed 1 base from V and 1 base from J; junction bases left unmatched: 4. This CDR3 has 15 amino acids. DNA for the CDR3: TGCAGTGCTAGAGGAGCAGGGGGGAGCAATCAGCCCCAGCATTTT. The encoded protein is CSARGAGGSNQPQHF.